This TCR beta chain was identified in a study of cytomegalovirus exposure and HLA in healthy donors. Some clones are missing from TCRdb's copy, which holds only in-frame ones; the method was immunoSEQ multiplex PCR. The sample carries some 50,000 clones, approximately 93% recorded once. V shed 1 base and J 8 bases; nucleotides not matched to a gene: 4. CDR1 SGHNT and CDR2 YENEEA come from the germline V gene. The CDR3 sequence is 13 residues long. What was sequenced was PBMCs. The chain joins TRBV11-3 to TRBJ1-2, with TRBD1 matching over 7 bases. This TCR was sampled from a woman aged 18-29 years in good health and CMV-seronegative. The CDR3 DNA sequence: TGTGCCAGCAGCTTAGGACAGGGAGGCGGCTACACCTTC. Its protein is CASSLGQGGGYTF.